Listed here are 9 T cell receptor beta chains from one sample, sequenced in a study of blood T cell repertoires in COVID-19. Only in-frame clones appear in the TCRdb table, and some are missing; sequencing was by immunoSEQ multiplex PCR. The table shows roughly 200,000 clones, with roughly 90% occurring only once. Sample: peripheral blood. These receptors were taken from a man aged 45-65 years with COVID-19, enrolled during active disease.

This chain links TRBV6-2 or TRBV6-3 with TRBJ2-1, with 8 bases identical to TRBD2. After removal of 2 bases from V and 0 bases from J, the junction contained 12 bases not matched to a gene. Per the germline V gene, CDR1 is MNHEY and CDR2 is SVGEGT. There are 19 residues in the CDR3. CDR3 sequence (DNA): TGTGCCAGCAGTTACCCAACTAGCGGTTCTACGAGCTCCTACAATGAGCAGTTCTTC. Protein product: CASSYPTSGSTSSYNEQFF.

V and J are TRBV14 and TRBJ2-7, with a weak D call TRBD1 (5 bases). This CDR3 is built from 14 residues. V lost 2 bases, J lost 4 bases, and 12 bases lay in between. Germline V gene lookup returns CDR1 SGHDN and CDR2 FVKESK. Written as DNA, the CDR3 is TGTGCCAGCAGCCAAACAGGAGAGGTGTACGAGCAGTACTTC. It yields the protein CASSQTGEVYEQYF.

Written as DNA, the CDR3 is TGTGCCAGCAGCTTAGGGACAGGGGCCTACGAGCAGTACTTC. It is translated as CASSLGTGAYEQYF. The chain joins TRBV7-8 to TRBJ2-7, with 9 bases identical to TRBD1. The trim removed 1 base at V and 2 bases at J, leaving 0 bases unmatched. The germline gives CDR1 SGHVS, CDR2 FQNEAQ. The CDR3 sequence is 14 residues long.

The rearrangement uses TRBV19 and TRBJ2-1, with 7 bases that match TRBD2. Germline loops: CDR1 LNHDA, CDR2 SQIVND (reference sequence). V gave up 3 bases and J gave up 0 bases; unmatched junction bases: 11. This CDR3 has 18 amino acids. Here the CDR3 DNA reads TGTGCCAGTAGTATTCGTGAGGCGGGGGTAAGCTCCTACAATGAGCAGTTCTTC. It codes for CASSIREAGVSSYNEQFF.

The chain links TRBV3-1 (or the pseudogene TRBV3-2) to TRBJ1-6; D possibly corresponds to TRBD1 (6 bases). Trimming stripped 1 base from V and 7 bases from J, with 8 bases between. Germline V gene data show CDR1 as LGHDT and CDR2 as YNNKEL (reference sequence). The CDR3 has 14 amino acids. The CDR3 reads CASSQGQDNSPLHF. CDR3 coding DNA: TGTGCCAGCAGCCAAGGACAGGACAATTCACCCCTCCACTTT.

The chain combines TRBV5-1 with TRBJ2-7; 8 bases are a match to TRBD2. In germline, CDR1 is SGHRS, CDR2 YFSETQ. V lost 6 bases and J lost 5; bases outside the gene matches: 13. The CDR3 runs 15 residues. The CDR3 DNA follows: TGCGCCAGCACCCCGGTGGGCGGGGGGCCCAACGAGCAGTACTTC. It encodes CASTPVGGGPNEQYF.

The chain uses TRBV11-3 and TRBJ2-1; TRBD1 matches 8 bases. Trimming took 1 base from V and 4 from J; bases not matched to a gene: 6. Germline V gene data show CDR1 as SGHNT and CDR2 as YENEEA. This CDR3 contains 16 residues. Here the CDR3 DNA reads TGTGCCAGCAGCTTAGGAACAGGGGGTTGGTACAATGAGCAGTTCTTC. This gives the protein CASSLGTGGWYNEQFF.

This rearrangement joins TRBV5-1 to TRBJ2-2, with a possible D match to TRBD2 (5 bases). Germline V gene data show CDR1 as SGHRS and CDR2 as YFSETQ. Trimming took 5 bases from V and 0 from J, leaving 8 bases between them. This CDR3 spans 14 amino acids. The CDR3 DNA is TGCGCCAGCAGACCCGGGGCGAACACCGGGGAGCTGTTTTTT. Translating gives CASRPGANTGELFF.

This clone was detected only a few times. The chain has TRBV7-9 and TRBJ2-7, with 9 bases fitting TRBD1. The CDR3 contains 16 residues. The V gene end was trimmed by 5 bases and the J gene end by 4 bases; junction bases not matched to a gene: 12. Germline CDR1 is SEHNR and CDR2 is FQNEAQ (reference sequence). The CDR3 region has the DNA TGTGCCAGCAGCCCCCCATTTAGACAGGGGGTGTACGAGCAGTACTTC. This sequence encodes CASSPPFRQGVYEQYF.